The T cell receptor (beta chain) under discussion was sequenced for a study of blood T cells in healthy people across ages. Study-wide points: There was no known CMV status for donors, so expanded clonotype changes were possibly confounded.

The authors ran a second PCR of about 6 to 11 cycles using a sample-barcoded 5' primer and a J-beta primer mix. Every cDNA molecule bore a tag from a template-switch adaptor containing 12 random nucleotides. TCRdb called the 5' RACE reads again in MiXCR, with one record for every CDR3 protein. The data contain under 750,000 distinct CDR3 sequences, 40% to 55% of them seen just once; the ten biggest clones take up around 23%. Collection of roughly 9.8 milliliters of peripheral blood was performed for each donor. As for this clonotype: What it binds is unknown.

Germline values: CDR1 SGHRS, CDR2 YFSETQ. V lost 7 bases and J lost 2, with 7 bases in between. CDR3 length: 11 amino acids. The genes are TRBV5-1 and TRBJ2-7; D unresolved. Sequencing was performed on blood. The clonotype was recovered from a man aged 80 or over in good health. In nucleotides, the CDR3 is TGCGCCAGCGCAACGACCTACGAGCAGTACTTC. It codes for CASATTYEQYF.